This T cell receptor (beta chain) was captured by sequencing in a study of post-analysis software for immune sequencing data (dated by TCRdb to 2013 to 2016). Regarding the complete study: Recorded disease courses included relapsing-remitting, secondary progressive and progressive-relapsing multiple sclerosis, with some patients lacking subtype annotation. A subset of samples was prepared in parallel using single-end sample barcoding, then pooled and co-amplified after Illumina adapter ligation. Patient repertoires were compared against about a dozen previously published healthy control repertoires from donors aged about 6 to 26 years. The research as a whole found: When samples were clustered directly using the F measure, samples prepared in the same batch co-clustered strongly, which prompted a batch-effect correction. Significantly lower normalized Chao1 diversity was found in multiple sclerosis patients than in controls, suggesting substantial peripheral T-cell clonal expansion. Roughly 5 TRBV segments, including TRBV5-6, TRBV5-1 and TRBV20-1, were significantly more frequent in patients than controls. The control group was slightly older than the multiple sclerosis patient group.

The receptor library was made with PCR. This sample was sequenced with an Illumina HiSeq 2500. Unique molecular identifiers were incorporated into TCR beta cDNA libraries to reduce PCR and sequencing biases. Per 1 to 10 million input T cells, roughly 0.5 million cDNA molecules were obtained, such that each molecule approximated one T cell. The same protocol used for the earlier healthy control dataset was applied to prepare and sequence the patient libraries. Within a given batch, samples were prepared together, multiplexed and sequenced on the same HiSeq lane. The study's own analysis went as follows. Raw barcoded reads were processed with MIGEC, discarding single-read molecular identifier groups before consensus assembly and CDR3 extraction. VDJtools was used for post-analysis of the clonotype tables, with diversity normalized by down-sampling every dataset to the smallest sample size. Repertoire overlap clustering matched CDR3 amino acid but not nucleotide sequences to correct batch-related cross-sample contamination. Starting from the raw public reads, TCRdb applied fastp trimming at Q25, assembled clones with MiXCR and retained in-frame beta chains. Rows are unified per CDR3 protein, each entry keeping the most common DNA and genes. In this record, the V and J calls reflect TCRdb's handling and not the investigators' own analysis. The sample data list around 770,000 distinct CDR3 sequences, and just over 45% of these were observed just once. In total, the top ten clones hold just under 5% of the sample.

V and J are truncated by 3 bases and 10 bases respectively, leaving an intervening sequence of 18 bases. CDR1 and CDR2 (MDHEN, SYDVKM) derive from the germline V gene. Counted from cysteine to phenylalanine, this CDR3 has 14 amino acids. The CDR3 DNA has 42 bases and is translated from base 1. This clonotype was recorded a few times. Its antigen is unknown. Per-base quality was not reported, and no clone a single base away is much larger than it. To demonstrate the VDJtools post-analysis software, the study profiled TCR beta repertoires from the peripheral blood of 10 to 15 young patients with multiple sclerosis. Multiple sclerosis patients were children and adolescents aged roughly 6 to 16 years.

The sequence links TRBV28 to TRBJ1-1, and TRBD1 may be the D gene, going by 5 matching bases. The sample taken for sequencing was blood. The clonotype was recovered from a girl under 18 with multiple sclerosis. The encoded CDR3 is CASSFITPGPLAFF. The DNA is as follows: TGTGCCAGCAGTTTTATAACTCCGGGACCGTTAGCTTTCTTT.